This T cell receptor beta chain was identified in a study of T cell responses to AZD1222 COVID-19 vaccine. V was trimmed by 0 bases and J by 0 bases, leaving 10 bases between them. CDR3 length equals 16 residues. CDR1 and CDR2 from the germline V gene are SGHRS and YFSETQ. Produced via immunoSEQ multiplex PCR; TCRdb's table is partial and in-frame only. Of roughly 79,000 clones listed, about 91% are singletons. This TCR was recovered from an adult in good health. The sample consisted of peripheral blood, taken on day 0 of MenACWY control vaccination. This chain connects TRBV5-1 to TRBJ2-4; D possibly corresponds to TRBD2 (5 bases). DNA for the CDR3: TGCGCCAGCAGCTTGGGCGGAGGACTAGCCAAAAACATTCAGTACTTC. It codes for CASSLGGGLAKNIQYF.